The entry below describes one T cell receptor beta chain. Authors' processing steps: By means of reference gene primer amplification, nucleated cell counts were estimated. Sequenced by immunoSEQ multiplex PCR; TCRdb stores in-frame clones only, minus some. V, J and clone size were drawn from that table, and D and trimming were deduced from the DNA. Of about 260,000 clones listed, 86% are singletons. Trimming removed 7 bases from V and 2 bases from J; junction bases left unmatched: 6. This CDR3 has 14 residues. The germline gives CDR1 LGHDT, CDR2 YNNKEL (reference sequence). The entry originates in a study of blood T cell repertoires in COVID-19. About the research overall: COVID-19 samples, acute and convalescent, were from the United States, Italy and Spain. PBMCs, B-cell-depleted T cells, or T cells were the source of the cDNA or gDNA that made up the material.

This receptor was taken from a man aged 40-49 years with active or convalescent COVID-19. The chain is built from TRBV3-1 (or the pseudogene TRBV3-2) and TRBJ2-7; 9 nucleotides align to TRBD2. The specimen was peripheral blood. CDR3 DNA sequence: TGTGCCAGCACCAATATAGCGGGGGCCTACGAGCAGTACTTC. It translates to CASTNIAGAYEQYF.